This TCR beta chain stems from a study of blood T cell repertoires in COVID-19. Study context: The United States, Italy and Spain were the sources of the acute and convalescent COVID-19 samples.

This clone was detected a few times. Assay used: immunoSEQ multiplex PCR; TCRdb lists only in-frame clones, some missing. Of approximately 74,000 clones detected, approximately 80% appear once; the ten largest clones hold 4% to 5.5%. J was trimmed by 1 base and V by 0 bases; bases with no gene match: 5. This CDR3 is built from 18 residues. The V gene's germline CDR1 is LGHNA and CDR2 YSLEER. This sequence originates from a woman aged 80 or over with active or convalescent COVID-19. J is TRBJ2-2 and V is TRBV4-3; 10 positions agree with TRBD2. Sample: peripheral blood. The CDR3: CASSQERLAGVNTGELFF. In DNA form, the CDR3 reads TGCGCCAGCAGCCAAGAAAGGCTAGCGGGAGTGAACACCGGGGAGCTGTTTTTT.